This TCR beta chain emerged from a study of patients with pleural tuberculosis (dated by TCRdb to 2013 to 2016). This clonotype was found many times. Its antigen is still unknown. No base quality values were provided; no much bigger clone lies one nucleotide off. The germline V gene (reference sequence) specifies LNHDA as CDR1 and SQIVND as CDR2. V gives up 6 bases and J gives up 0 bases, and the segment between their germline ends measures 8 bases. The CDR3, cysteine through phenylalanine, is 13 amino acids long. Of the read, only the CDR3 DNA is kept; its 39 bases are in frame from base 1. The data were produced on an Illumina Genome Analyzer IIx. TCRdb reran the public reads through fastp at Q25 and MiXCR, keeping productive beta chains. Each entry is one CDR3 protein sequence, shown with its most common DNA and genes. For this sample there are around 49,000 distinct CDR3 sequences; about 7.3% appear just once. In total, the top ten clones hold about 17% of the sample.

This receptor was identified in a human donor with pleural tuberculosis. The rearranged chain carries TRBV19 and TRBJ1-1; the D gene is not confidently resolved. The CDR3 protein sequence reads: CASSRRVNTEAFF. The base sequence is TGTGCCAGTAGCCGTCGGGTGAACACTGAAGCTTTCTTT.